A selection of T cell receptor beta chains follows, all from one sample in a study of cytomegalovirus exposure and HLA in healthy donors. TCRdb's copy holds only in-frame clones and misses some; the assay was immunoSEQ multiplex PCR. The table records about 120,000 clones, roughly 78% of them present only once. Source material: PBMCs. Every receptor here comes from a woman younger than 45 in good health and CMV-seropositive. CDR3s include the opening cysteine and the closing phenylalanine or tryptophan. The order of the fields is D gene, J gene, CDR3 length, clone size, V gene, CDR3 DNA, CDR3 protein. D genes are given only for firm matches. Size is omitted from some rows. Given values are once, few, many or a class for expanded clones.

D gene: .; J gene: TRBJ1-1; CDR3 length: 13; clone size: .; V gene: TRBV5-5; CDR3 DNA: TGTGCCAGCAGCTTTCCCGGGAACACTGAAGCTTTCTTT; CDR3 protein: CASSFPGNTEAFF
D gene: .; J gene: TRBJ2-5; CDR3 length: 14; clone size: few; V gene: TRBV5-1; CDR3 DNA: TGCGCCAGCAGTCAAGCCGGGGGCCAAGAGACCCAGTACTTC; CDR3 protein: CASSQAGGQETQYF
D gene: .; J gene: TRBJ1-5; CDR3 length: 15; clone size: .; V gene: TRBV28; CDR3 DNA: TGTGCCAGCAGTTTATCCGCAGGGGGCAATCAGCCCCAGCATTTT; CDR3 protein: CASSLSAGGNQPQHF
D gene: TRBD1; J gene: TRBJ2-7; CDR3 length: 14; clone size: .; V gene: TRBV7-9; CDR3 DNA: TGTGCCAGCAGCATACGGGACAGCTCCTACGAGCAGTACTTC; CDR3 protein: CASSIRDSSYEQYF
D gene: .; J gene: TRBJ1-1; CDR3 length: 9; clone size: few; V gene: TRBV7-7; CDR3 DNA: TGTGCCAGCAGTCCGGGAGCTTTCTTT; CDR3 protein: CASSPGAFF
D gene: .; J gene: TRBJ1-2; CDR3 length: 14; clone size: .; V gene: TRBV4-1; CDR3 DNA: TGCGCCAGCAGCCAAGATCTCAGTCGTGATTCTTACACCTTC; CDR3 protein: CASSQDLSRDSYTF
D gene: .; J gene: TRBJ1-3; CDR3 length: 13; clone size: .; V gene: TRBV7-2; CDR3 DNA: TGTGCCAGCTCAGGGGACTCTGGAAACACCATATATTTT; CDR3 protein: CASSGDSGNTIYF
D gene: .; J gene: TRBJ1-2; CDR3 length: 12; clone size: .; V gene: TRBV4-2; CDR3 DNA: TGTGCCAGCAGCCCCCAGGGGCAGGGCTACACCTTC; CDR3 protein: CASSPQGQGYTF
D gene: .; J gene: TRBJ1-5; CDR3 length: 13; clone size: once; V gene: TRBV6-5; CDR3 DNA: TGTGCCAGCAGAGGCAGGGGCAATCAGCCCCAGCATTTT; CDR3 protein: CASRGRGNQPQHF
D gene: .; J gene: TRBJ1-3; CDR3 length: 14; clone size: .; V gene: TRBV7-2; CDR3 DNA: TGTGCCAGCAGCTCCAGGCGGGAAGGAAACACCATATATTTT; CDR3 protein: CASSSRREGNTIYF
D gene: .; J gene: TRBJ1-5; CDR3 length: 16; clone size: .; V gene: TRBV28; CDR3 DNA: TGTGCCAGCAGCCACGGGGGGGGAAGGGGCAATCAGCCCCAGCATTTT; CDR3 protein: CASSHGGGRGNQPQHF
D gene: TRBD2; J gene: TRBJ2-1; CDR3 length: 16; clone size: .; V gene: TRBV4-1; CDR3 DNA: TGCGCCAGCAGCCAGGGACTAGCGGGGGAAGAGGATGAGCAGTTCTTC; CDR3 protein: CASSQGLAGEEDEQFF
D gene: TRBD2; J gene: TRBJ2-1; CDR3 length: 15; clone size: .; V gene: TRBV28; CDR3 DNA: TGTGCCAGCAGTACCCGACTAGCGGGGGTGGGTGAGCAGTTCTTC; CDR3 protein: CASSTRLAGVGEQFF
D gene: .; J gene: TRBJ2-7; CDR3 length: 15; clone size: .; V gene: TRBV7-9; CDR3 DNA: TGTGCCAGCAGCCCAGGGCCCTGGTCAAACTACGAGCAGTACTTC; CDR3 protein: CASSPGPWSNYEQYF
D gene: TRBD2; J gene: TRBJ2-1; CDR3 length: 15; clone size: .; V gene: TRBV6-1; CDR3 DNA: TGTGCCAGCATGTTTGGGGCTAGCGGGGGGGGGAAGCAGTTCTTC; CDR3 protein: CASMFGASGGGKQFF
D gene: .; J gene: TRBJ1-1; CDR3 length: 15; clone size: few; V gene: TRBV5-1; CDR3 DNA: TGCGCCAGCAGCTTGGTAATAGGAGGGGACACTGAAGCTTTCTTT; CDR3 protein: CASSLVIGGDTEAFF
D gene: .; J gene: TRBJ2-3; CDR3 length: 13; clone size: .; V gene: TRBV4-2; CDR3 DNA: TGTGCCAGCAGCCAACCCGAGGTAGATACGCAGTATTTT; CDR3 protein: CASSQPEVDTQYF
D gene: TRBD2; J gene: TRBJ2-1; CDR3 length: 14; clone size: .; V gene: TRBV29-1; CDR3 DNA: TGCAGCGTTGAGGGGCGGGGGGGCTACAATGAGCAGTTCTTC; CDR3 protein: CSVEGRGGYNEQFF
D gene: TRBD1; J gene: TRBJ2-1; CDR3 length: 15; clone size: .; V gene: TRBV2; CDR3 DNA: TGTGCCAGCAGTGCTGGACAGGGGGCCTACAATGAGCAGTTCTTC; CDR3 protein: CASSAGQGAYNEQFF
D gene: .; J gene: TRBJ2-7; CDR3 length: 16; clone size: .; V gene: TRBV4-3; CDR3 DNA: TGCGCCAGCAGCCACCGCACAGACAGGAGCACCTACGAGCAGTACTTC; CDR3 protein: CASSHRTDRSTYEQYF
D gene: TRBD1; J gene: TRBJ1-6; CDR3 length: 14; clone size: .; V gene: TRBV7-9; CDR3 DNA: TGCGCCAGCAGCCCGGGACAGGGGAATTCACCCCTCCACTTT; CDR3 protein: CASSPGQGNSPLHF
D gene: TRBD1; J gene: TRBJ1-5; CDR3 length: 14; clone size: .; V gene: TRBV2; CDR3 DNA: TGTGCCAGCAGGCCAGGGGGTAGCAATCAGCCCCAGCATTTT; CDR3 protein: CASRPGGSNQPQHF
D gene: .; J gene: TRBJ1-5; CDR3 length: 12; clone size: .; V gene: TRBV28; CDR3 DNA: TGTGCCAGCAGTGTTTACAATCAGCCCCAGCATTTT; CDR3 protein: CASSVYNQPQHF
D gene: .; J gene: TRBJ1-1; CDR3 length: 13; clone size: .; V gene: TRBV2; CDR3 DNA: TGTGCCAGCAGTGAAGAGGGAGTCACTGAAGCTTTCTTT; CDR3 protein: CASSEEGVTEAFF
D gene: TRBD1; J gene: TRBJ1-4; CDR3 length: 14; clone size: few; V gene: TRBV6-6; CDR3 DNA: TGTGCCAGCAGATCGGGACAGCCAGCTGAAAAACTGTTTTTT; CDR3 protein: CASRSGQPAEKLFF
D gene: TRBD1; J gene: TRBJ1-1; CDR3 length: 13; clone size: .; V gene: TRBV13; CDR3 DNA: TGTGCCAGCAGCTTTCAGGGGGGAGGTGGAGCTTTCTTT; CDR3 protein: CASSFQGGGGAFF
D gene: TRBD1; J gene: TRBJ2-3; CDR3 length: 13; clone size: .; V gene: TRBV6-1; CDR3 DNA: TGTGCCAGCAGGAGGACAGGGGTAGATACGCAGTATTTT; CDR3 protein: CASRRTGVDTQYF
D gene: .; J gene: TRBJ1-1; CDR3 length: 14; clone size: once; V gene: TRBV7-6; CDR3 DNA: TGTGCCAGCAGCTTAGATATCTGGAACACTGAAGCTTTCTTT; CDR3 protein: CASSLDIWNTEAFF
D gene: TRBD1; J gene: TRBJ1-1; CDR3 length: 15; clone size: few; V gene: TRBV7-9; CDR3 DNA: TGTGCCAGCAGCTTGACAGGGGTACTGAGCACTGAAGCTTTCTTT; CDR3 protein: CASSLTGVLSTEAFF
D gene: TRBD2; J gene: TRBJ2-3; CDR3 length: 15; clone size: .; V gene: TRBV28; CDR3 DNA: TGTGCCAGCAGGCCTAGCGGGGGGATCACAGATACGCAGTATTTT; CDR3 protein: CASRPSGGITDTQYF
D gene: TRBD1; J gene: TRBJ1-5; CDR3 length: 15; clone size: .; V gene: TRBV4-1; CDR3 DNA: TGCGCCAGCAGCCAAGAAGGGGGCCCCAATCAGCCCCAGCATTTT; CDR3 protein: CASSQEGGPNQPQHF
D gene: TRBD1; J gene: TRBJ2-4; CDR3 length: 15; clone size: .; V gene: TRBV19; CDR3 DNA: TGTGCCAGTAGTACACCGGGACAGGGGAGAAACATTCAGTACTTC; CDR3 protein: CASSTPGQGRNIQYF
D gene: .; J gene: TRBJ1-6; CDR3 length: 11; clone size: .; V gene: TRBV7-2; CDR3 DNA: TGTGCCAGCCGACTAAATTCACCCCTCCACTTT; CDR3 protein: CASRLNSPLHF
D gene: TRBD1; J gene: TRBJ2-3; CDR3 length: 16; clone size: once; V gene: TRBV29-1; CDR3 DNA: TGCAGCGTTGTAGGGGTTCTCGGACAGGGCACAGATACGCAGTATTTT; CDR3 protein: CSVVGVLGQGTDTQYF
D gene: .; J gene: TRBJ1-6; CDR3 length: 14; clone size: .; V gene: TRBV28; CDR3 DNA: TGTGCCAGCAGTTTGTCTACCTATAATTCACCCCTCCACTTT; CDR3 protein: CASSLSTYNSPLHF
D gene: TRBD1; J gene: TRBJ1-6; CDR3 length: 15; clone size: .; V gene: TRBV9; CDR3 DNA: TGTGCCAGCAGCGCCAGGGGGCTCAAAAATTCACCCCTCCACTTT; CDR3 protein: CASSARGLKNSPLHF
D gene: .; J gene: TRBJ2-1; CDR3 length: 12; clone size: .; V gene: TRBV4-3; CDR3 DNA: TGCGCCAGCAGCCCTCGAGGAGGACCGCAGTTCTTC; CDR3 protein: CASSPRGGPQFF
D gene: .; J gene: TRBJ2-2; CDR3 length: 20; clone size: .; V gene: TRBV7-8; CDR3 DNA: TGTGCCAGCAGCTTAGCCCATTCCTGGCCTGGCGGGGGCGCGACCGGGGAGCTGTTTTTT; CDR3 protein: CASSLAHSWPGGGATGELFF
D gene: .; J gene: TRBJ2-3; CDR3 length: 12; clone size: .; V gene: TRBV18; CDR3 DNA: TGTGCCAGCTCAGCCTATATGTATACGCAGTATTTT; CDR3 protein: CASSAYMYTQYF
D gene: .; J gene: TRBJ1-3; CDR3 length: 14; clone size: .; V gene: TRBV2; CDR3 DNA: TGTGCCAGCAGCCAACAGGGCCGTGGAAACACCATATATTTT; CDR3 protein: CASSQQGRGNTIYF
D gene: .; J gene: TRBJ2-1; CDR3 length: 15; clone size: .; V gene: TRBV5-4; CDR3 DNA: TGTGCAACCGACGGTAGGGGACTGGGTTACAATGAGCAGTTCTTC; CDR3 protein: CATDGRGLGYNEQFF
D gene: .; J gene: TRBJ2-7; CDR3 length: 13; clone size: .; V gene: TRBV19; CDR3 DNA: TGTGCCAGTAGTATCACAGGCTCCTACGAGCAGTACTTC; CDR3 protein: CASSITGSYEQYF
D gene: TRBD1; J gene: TRBJ1-2; CDR3 length: 13; clone size: .; V gene: TRBV2; CDR3 DNA: TGTGCCAGCAGTTTGGACAGGGTAGCTGGCTACACCTTC; CDR3 protein: CASSLDRVAGYTF
D gene: .; J gene: TRBJ2-1; CDR3 length: 13; clone size: .; V gene: TRBV27; CDR3 DNA: TGTGCCAGTTCTTTGGGAGGGGGCAATGAGCAGTTCTTC; CDR3 protein: CASSLGGGNEQFF
D gene: TRBD2; J gene: TRBJ2-1; CDR3 length: 13; clone size: few; V gene: TRBV28; CDR3 DNA: TGTGCCAGCGGGGCGGGGGGGCCGAGTGAGCAGTTCTTC; CDR3 protein: CASGAGGPSEQFF
D gene: .; J gene: TRBJ1-4; CDR3 length: 13; clone size: few; V gene: TRBV6-1; CDR3 DNA: TGTGCCAGCAGTGAATCAGGGGATGAAAAACTGTTTTTT; CDR3 protein: CASSESGDEKLFF
D gene: .; J gene: TRBJ1-2; CDR3 length: 13; clone size: .; V gene: TRBV18; CDR3 DNA: TGTGCCAGCTCACCCGCAGGGGAATATGGCTACACCTTC; CDR3 protein: CASSPAGEYGYTF
D gene: TRBD1; J gene: TRBJ1-4; CDR3 length: 13; clone size: .; V gene: TRBV18; CDR3 DNA: TGTGCCAGCCAAGTGGGGACAGATGAAAAACTGTTTTTT; CDR3 protein: CASQVGTDEKLFF
D gene: TRBD2; J gene: TRBJ2-7; CDR3 length: 15; clone size: .; V gene: TRBV19; CDR3 DNA: TGTGCCAGTAGTATGACGGGGGGGGCCTCCTACGAGCAGTACTTC; CDR3 protein: CASSMTGGASYEQYF
D gene: TRBD1; J gene: TRBJ2-2; CDR3 length: 16; clone size: .; V gene: TRBV7-8; CDR3 DNA: TGTGCCAGCAGCTTACCGGGACAGGGACTCACCGGGGAGCTGTTTTTT; CDR3 protein: CASSLPGQGLTGELFF